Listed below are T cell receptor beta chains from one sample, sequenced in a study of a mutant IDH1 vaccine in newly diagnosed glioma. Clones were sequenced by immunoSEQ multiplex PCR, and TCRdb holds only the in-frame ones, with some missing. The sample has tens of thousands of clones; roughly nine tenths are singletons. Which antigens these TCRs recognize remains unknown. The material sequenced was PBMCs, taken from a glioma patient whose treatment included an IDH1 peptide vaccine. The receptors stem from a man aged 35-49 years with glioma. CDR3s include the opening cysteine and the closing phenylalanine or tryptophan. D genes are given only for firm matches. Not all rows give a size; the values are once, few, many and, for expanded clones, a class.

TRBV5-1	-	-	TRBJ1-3	TGCGCCAGCAGCTCCGAAGGGGGGTATGGAAACACCATATATTTT	CASSSEGGYGNTIYF
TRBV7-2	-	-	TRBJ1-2	TGTGCCAGCAGCGACAGATACTATGGCTACACCTTC	CASSDRYYGYTF
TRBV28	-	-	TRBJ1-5	TGTGCCAGCGGGCTCAGGGTTCAGCATTTT	CASGLRVQHF
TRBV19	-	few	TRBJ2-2	TGTGCCTCCCTGGGGGATTCAGTCTGGACCGGGGAGCTGTTTTTT	CASLGDSVWTGELFF
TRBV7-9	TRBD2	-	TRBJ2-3	TGTGCCAGCAGCCACCGGACTAGCGGGCTCACAGATACGCAGTATTTT	CASSHRTSGLTDTQYF
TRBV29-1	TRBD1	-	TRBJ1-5	TGCAGCGTGTGGACAGGGGGAGGTCAGCCCCAGCATTTT	CSVWTGGGQPQHF
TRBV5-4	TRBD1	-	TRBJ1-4	TGTGCCAGCAGCGCTCCGGGACAGCGTAATGAAAAACTGTTTTTT	CASSAPGQRNEKLFF
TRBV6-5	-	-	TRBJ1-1	TGTGCCAGCAGTTACTCGATAGGAGGGCACACTGAAGCTTTCTTT	CASSYSIGGHTEAFF
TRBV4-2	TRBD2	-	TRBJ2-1	TGTGCCAGCAGCCAATTTGCGGGAGGAAACAATGAGCAGTTCTTC	CASSQFAGGNNEQFF
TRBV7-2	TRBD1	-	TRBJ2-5	TGTGCCAGCAGCTTTAATCCAGGGGGTGAGACCCAGTACTTC	CASSFNPGGETQYF
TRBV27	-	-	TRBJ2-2	TGTGCCAGGACCCAGTGGAATCGGGGATGGGGGGTGGACACCGGGGAGCTGTTTTTT	CARTQWNRGWGVDTGELFF
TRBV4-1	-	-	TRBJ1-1	TGCGCCAGCAGCCAAGATGCGGTTGATGCCACTGAAGCTTTCTTT	CASSQDAVDATEAFF
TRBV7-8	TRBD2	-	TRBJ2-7	TGTGCCAGCAGCTCCACCTCGAGCGGGAGGGGCTCCTACGAGCAGTACTTC	CASSSTSSGRGSYEQYF
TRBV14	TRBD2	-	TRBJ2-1	TGTGCCAGCAGCCAAGACCTGGGACTAGCGGGAGGCCCGAAGCAGTTCTTC	CASSQDLGLAGGPKQFF
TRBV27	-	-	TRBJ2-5	TGTGCCAGCAGTACCCCCCCCGGGACGGGGGAGACCCAGTACTTC	CASSTPPGTGETQYF
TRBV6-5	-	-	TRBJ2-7	TGTGCCAGCAGGCAGGGCTACGAGCAGTACTTC	CASRQGYEQYF
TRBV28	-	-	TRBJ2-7	TGTGCCAGCCGGGACCACCGCTACGAGCAGTACTTC	CASRDHRYEQYF
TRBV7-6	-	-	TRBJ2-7	TGTGCCAGCAGCTTCGACCAAACCTACGAGCAGTACTTC	CASSFDQTYEQYF
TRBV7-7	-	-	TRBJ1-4	TGTGCCAGCAGCCCGACGGTCCTCGGGGAAAAACTGTTTTTT	CASSPTVLGEKLFF
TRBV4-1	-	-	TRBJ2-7	TGCGCCAGCAGAGGGGGACCAGGGGACCACGAGCAGTACTTC	CASRGGPGDHEQYF
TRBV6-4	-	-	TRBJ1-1	TGTGCCAGCAGAAGACGGCTCGACACTGAAGCTTTCTTT	CASRRRLDTEAFF
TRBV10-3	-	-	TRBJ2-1	TGTGCCATCAGTAGAGGAGTGCAGAACTCCTACAATGAGCAGTTCTTC	CAISRGVQNSYNEQFF
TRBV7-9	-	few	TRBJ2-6	TGTGCCAGCAGCCGTCAAAGCTCTGGGGCCAACGTCCTGACTTTC	CASSRQSSGANVLTF
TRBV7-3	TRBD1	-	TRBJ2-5	TGTGCCAGCAGTCGTACAGGGGGCGTAGAGACCCAGTACTTC	CASSRTGGVETQYF
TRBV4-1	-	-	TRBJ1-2	TGCGCCAGCAGCCAAGAACCGGGGACGCTTGGCTACACCTTC	CASSQEPGTLGYTF
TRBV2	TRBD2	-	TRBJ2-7	TGTGCCAGCGTGTGGCGGGAGGGTCGCGAGCAGTACTTC	CASVWREGREQYF
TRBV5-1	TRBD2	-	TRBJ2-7	TGCGCCAGCAGCTTGTCAGGGACTAGTAGATACGAGCAGTACTTC	CASSLSGTSRYEQYF
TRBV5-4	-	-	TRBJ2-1	TGTGCCAGCAGCGCCGGCCTGTATTCTAGTGAGCAGTTCTTC	CASSAGLYSSEQFF
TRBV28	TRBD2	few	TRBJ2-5	TGTGCCAGCAGTTTCGTGTCTAGCGGGTCTCGGACCCAGTACTTC	CASSFVSSGSRTQYF
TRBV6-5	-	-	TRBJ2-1	TGTGCCAGCAGTTACTCGGCAGGGCCCCCCTACAATGAGCAGTTCTTC	CASSYSAGPPYNEQFF
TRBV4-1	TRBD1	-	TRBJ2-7	TGCGCCAGCAGCCAGGACCGACAGGGCCACGAGCAGTACTTC	CASSQDRQGHEQYF
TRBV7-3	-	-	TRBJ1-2	TGTGCCAGCGGGGCAGGGATGGGGGAGGGCTACACCTTC	CASGAGMGEGYTF
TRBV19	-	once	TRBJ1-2	TGTGCCAGTAGCCGAACGGGGCAGGCCGGGAGCTATGGCTACACCTTC	CASSRTGQAGSYGYTF
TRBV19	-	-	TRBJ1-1	TGTGCCAGTAGTATAGTTGGATATCAGACCACTGAAGCTTTCTTT	CASSIVGYQTTEAFF
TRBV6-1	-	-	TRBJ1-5	TGTGCCAGCAGTGAATTCTGGGGAAACAATCAGCCCCAGCATTTT	CASSEFWGNNQPQHF
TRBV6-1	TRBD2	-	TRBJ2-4	TGTGCCAGCAGTCTAGCGGTCCCAGCCAAAAACATTCAGTACTTC	CASSLAVPAKNIQYF
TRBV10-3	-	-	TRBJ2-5	TGTGCCATCAGCGGACGACTCAATTGGACCCAGTACTTC	CAISGRLNWTQYF
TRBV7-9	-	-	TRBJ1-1	TGTGCCAGCAGCTTAGGTGCTGGGCTTGACACTGAAGCTTTCTTT	CASSLGAGLDTEAFF
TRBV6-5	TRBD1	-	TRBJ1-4	TGTGCCAGCAGACCCGGGACAGGGGGAAGACTGTTTTTT	CASRPGTGGRLFF
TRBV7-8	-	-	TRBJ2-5	TGTGCCAGCAGCTTAGGCGGAACACAAGAGACCCAGTACTTC	CASSLGGTQETQYF
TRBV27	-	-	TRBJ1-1	TGTGCCAGCAGCCCACGTGTTGGGCGGGTGAACACTGAAGCTTTCTTT	CASSPRVGRVNTEAFF
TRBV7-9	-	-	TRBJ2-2	TGTGCCAGCAGCTTTAGGTCCGGGTCTAGTGCCGGGGAGCTGTTTTTT	CASSFRSGSSAGELFF
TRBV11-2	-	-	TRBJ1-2	TGTGCCAGCAGCTTAGATCTCTCAGAGTATGGCTACACCTTC	CASSLDLSEYGYTF
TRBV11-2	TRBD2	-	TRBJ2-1	TGTGCCAGCCGCTCTAGCGGGAGATATCATGAGCAGTTCTTC	CASRSSGRYHEQFF
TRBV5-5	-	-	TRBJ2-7	TGTGCCAGCAGCTTGTTCGCCTACGAGCAGTACTTC	CASSLFAYEQYF
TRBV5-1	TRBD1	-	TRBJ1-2	TGCGCCAGCAGCTTGTATTCAGGGGGAAATTACTATGGCTACACCTTC	CASSLYSGGNYYGYTF
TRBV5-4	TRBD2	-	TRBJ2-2	TGTGCCAGCAGCTCTAGGGGAGGGCCCACCGGGGAGCTGTTTTTT	CASSSRGGPTGELFF
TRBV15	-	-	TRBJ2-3	TGTGCCACCACCCAAAGTACCACAGATACGCAGTATTTT	CATTQSTTDTQYF
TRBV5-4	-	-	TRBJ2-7	TGTGCCAGCAGCAGTAAAGGGGGGTCGAGCACCTACGAGCAGTACTTC	CASSSKGGSSTYEQYF
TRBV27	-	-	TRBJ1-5	TGTGCCAGCAGTCCAGGATGGGACGACCAGCCCCAGCATTTT	CASSPGWDDQPQHF
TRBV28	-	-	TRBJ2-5	TGTGCCAGCAGTTTTAGCGGACACCAAGAGACCCAGTACTTC	CASSFSGHQETQYF
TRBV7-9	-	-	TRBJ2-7	TGTGCCAGCAGCTTGCGGGGCTACGAGCAGTACTTC	CASSLRGYEQYF